Sequencing of this T cell receptor beta chain was carried out in a study of cytomegalovirus exposure and HLA in healthy donors. Study conclusions and caveats: It was reported that TCR beta sequences correctly inferred the HLA-A and HLA-B alleles for most subjects. TCR beta V- and J-gene trimming, according to a later analysis, was linked to a missense DCLRE1C variant.

Both 60 Vbeta primers and 13 Jbeta primers went into the PCR. Authors' methods: A follow-up analysis tallied 86 million or so unique TCR beta chains, roughly 11 million shared. The data were produced by immunoSEQ multiplex PCR, yet TCRdb's version contains in-frame clones alone and is incomplete. V, J and clone size reflect that table, while D and trimming were determined from the DNA. The sample shows about 85,000 clones, roughly three quarters of them seen only once. Per germline, CDR1 LGHNT and CDR2 FRNRAP. There are 13 residues in the CDR3. J lost 3 bases, V lost 5 bases, and 3 bases had no gene match. This clone was detected only once. No antigen is known for it.

The sequencing sample was made of PBMCs. The clonotype was recovered from a woman aged 45-59 years in good health and CMV-seropositive. The J gene is TRBJ1-2, the V gene TRBV12-5, with 7 bases that match TRBD1. CDR3 DNA sequence: TGTGCTAGTGGTCCCGACAGGGACTATGGCTACACCTTC. Amino acid sequence: CASGPDRDYGYTF.